The present entry profiles one TCR beta chain with its context. The antigen is not known. These data belong to a study of cytomegalovirus exposure and HLA in healthy donors. Study-level information: Across a few hundred genotyped donors, around 82% landed in the Caucasian-associated ancestry cluster. Findings and limits, study-wide: As a later analysis revealed, the rate of TCR association differed by HLA locus, with DRB1 most and HLA-C fewest. Researchers reported that three CMV-associated chains were confirmed in vitro as CMV antigen-specific.

Germline V gene lookup returns CDR1 SGHRS and CDR2 YFSETQ. The CDR3 loop spans 16 amino acids. The V gene end was trimmed by 4 bases and the J gene end by 0 bases; junction bases not matched to a gene: 4. The PCR made use of 60 Vbeta and 13 Jbeta primers. Assay: immunoSEQ multiplex PCR; the TCRdb copy retains only in-frame clones and omits some. The repertoire holds 110,000 to 150,000 clones, with about 10% as singletons. V gene TRBV5-1 combines with J gene TRBJ2-2; 9 positions match TRBD1. The receptor comes from a man in his fifties or sixties in good health and CMV-seronegative. The specimen sequenced was PBMCs. DNA of the CDR3: TGCGCCAGCAGCGCCACAGGGGGCACGAACACCGGGGAGCTGTTTTTT. As protein: CASSATGGTNTGELFF.